The source of this T cell receptor beta chain is a study of T cells in localized non-small cell lung cancer. The V gene's germline CDR1 is MNHEY and CDR2 SMNVEV (reference sequence). With V trimmed by 6 bases and J by 8 bases, 8 bases remained unmatched. The CDR3 loop spans 13 amino acids. As concerns this clone: Its antigen is not known.

Repertoires were generated with immunoSEQ multiplex PCR, while TCRdb's copy carries only in-frame clones and drops some. Found here are some 16,000 clones, 75% to 90% of them singletons; the top ten hold under 4%. Study results and limitations: Clonality peaked in uninvolved adjacent lung rather than tumor. A median of about 58 of the top 100 tumor clones appeared in adjacent lung, which was paired and uninvolved. Heterogeneity remains possible because sequencing was limited to only one tumor region. Those with higher blood T cell density had longer overall survival.

This TCR was sampled from a male donor older than 55 with stage II squamous cell lung carcinoma. This material consisted of peripheral blood, taken before any cancer treatment. The chain joins TRBV27 to TRBJ1-2; TRBD1 agrees at 8 bases. The CDR3 bases are TGTGCCAGCAGCCTTCCAGGGGGCTGGGGCTACACCTTC. Translation gives CASSLPGGWGYTF.